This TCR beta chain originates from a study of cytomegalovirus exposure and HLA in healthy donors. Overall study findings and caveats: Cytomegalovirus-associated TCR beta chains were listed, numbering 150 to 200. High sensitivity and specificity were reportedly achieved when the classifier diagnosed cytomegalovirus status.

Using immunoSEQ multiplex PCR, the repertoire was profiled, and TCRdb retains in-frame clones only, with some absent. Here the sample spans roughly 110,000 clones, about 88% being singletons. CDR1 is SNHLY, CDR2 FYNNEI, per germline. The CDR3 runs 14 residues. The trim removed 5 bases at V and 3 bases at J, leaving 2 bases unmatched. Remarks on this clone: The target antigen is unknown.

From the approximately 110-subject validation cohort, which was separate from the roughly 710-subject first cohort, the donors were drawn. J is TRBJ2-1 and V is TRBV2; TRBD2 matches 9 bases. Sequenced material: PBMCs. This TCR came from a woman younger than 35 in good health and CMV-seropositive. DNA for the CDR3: TGTGCCAGCAGTTATAGCGGGGGCTACAATGAGCAGTTCTTC. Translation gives CASSYSGGYNEQFF.